The subject of this entry is one T cell receptor beta chain. Its antigen is as yet unknown. This record comes from a study of cytomegalovirus exposure and HLA in healthy donors. Whole-study results and caveats: Likely technical artifact: a cluster of highly shared sequence variants.

PCR involved 60 Vbeta and 13 Jbeta primers. The assay was immunoSEQ multiplex PCR, and TCRdb's table has in-frame clones only and misses some. This table holds over 90,000 clones, around 77% found once. Among the donors, all were healthy bone marrow donors. Though nominally healthy at sampling, donors likely had unrecorded immune exposures. V lost 9 bases to trimming and J lost 5 bases; unmatched junction nucleotides: 12. CDR3 size: 14 residues. Germline V gene sequence: CDR1 SGHVS, CDR2 FNYEAQ. The chain combines TRBV7-6 with TRBJ2-7, with TRBD2 identical over 8 bases. Sequenced material: PBMCs. The origin of this receptor is a woman aged 60-75 years in good health and CMV-seropositive. CDR3 DNA sequence: TGTGCCAGTTCACCAGCGGGAGCCCTCCACGAGCAGTACTTC. Residues: CASSPAGALHEQYF.